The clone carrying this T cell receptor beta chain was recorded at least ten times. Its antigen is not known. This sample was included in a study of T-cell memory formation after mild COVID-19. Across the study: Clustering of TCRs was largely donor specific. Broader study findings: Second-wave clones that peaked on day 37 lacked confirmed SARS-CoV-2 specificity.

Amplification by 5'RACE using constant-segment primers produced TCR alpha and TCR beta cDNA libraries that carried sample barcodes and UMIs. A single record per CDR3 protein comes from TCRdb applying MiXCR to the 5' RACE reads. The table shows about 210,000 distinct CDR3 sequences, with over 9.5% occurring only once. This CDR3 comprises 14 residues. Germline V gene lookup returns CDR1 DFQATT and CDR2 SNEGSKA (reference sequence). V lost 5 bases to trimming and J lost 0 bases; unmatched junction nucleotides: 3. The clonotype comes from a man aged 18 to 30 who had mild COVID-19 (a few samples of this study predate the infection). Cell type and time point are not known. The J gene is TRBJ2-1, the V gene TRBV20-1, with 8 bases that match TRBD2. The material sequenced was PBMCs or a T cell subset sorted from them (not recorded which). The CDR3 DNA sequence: TGCAGTGCTTCGGGGGGGAGCTCCTACAATGAGCAGTTCTTC. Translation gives CSASGGSSYNEQFF.